This T cell receptor (beta chain) was found in a study of blood T cell repertoires in COVID-19 (dated by TCRdb to the early 2020s). With respect to the entire study: ImmuneRACE Cohort 3 recovered participants were defined by two consecutive negative NP/OP PCR tests, healthcare professional clearance, or symptom resolution. Nearly every sample came with metadata listing a de-identified subject ID, COVID-19 status, age in years and sex. Where available, HLA class I and class II types were taken from metadata supplied by the sample provider and were not determined by assay-based typing. The repertoires were released in a freely available public database meant as a resource for research on the immune response to SARS-CoV-2. The prospective study material was composed of cDNA or gDNA derived from T cells, B-cell-depleted T cells, or PBMCs. The samples were drawn from the first 160 participants of the ongoing ImmuneRACE study and from more than 1,000 subjects provided by 6 global collaborators. Samples from collaborators originated in the United States, Italy and Spain and spanned both the acute and convalescent phases of COVID-19. The dataset comprised deeply sampled blood TCRbeta repertoires from subjects exposed to, actively infected with, or recovered from COVID-19.

The germline ends are 15 bases apart after V is trimmed by 3 bases and J by 4 bases. Via the germline V gene, CDR1 is MDHEN and CDR2 SYDVKM. Including the terminal cysteine and phenylalanine, the CDR3 comprises 15 residues. Of all the DNA, just the CDR3 is kept, 45 bases in frame from base 1. What the work shows at the level of the full study, not this receptor alone: Clinical and demographic metadata were provided uncurated, with the amount varying by source and participant.

The immunoSEQ Assay, a bias-controlled multiplex PCR, was used to amplify TCRbeta CDR3 regions from genomic DNA. Regarding the original processing steps: The number of nucleated cells in each sample was estimated from the amplification of reference gene primers within the assay. To quantify the absolute abundance of each unique TCRbeta CDR3 rearrangement, sequence reads were collapsed and filtered. For each sample, productive Simpson clonality was calculated by taking the square root of Simpson's diversity index across productive rearrangements. The table was pulled from immuneACCESS by TCRdb, which kept in-frame rearrangements only. Such tables lose some clones; where checked, under half of the loss comes from unresolved V genes, and the rest has no known cause. For V, J and clone size, that table is used; D and trimming come from the DNA. This sample holds around 190,000 clones; about 88% were observed only once. About 22% of the sample is in the top ten clones.

About this clone: Its antigen target is currently unknown. One base away there is no much larger clone; base qualities are not given.

Participants in the prospective study were aged about 18 to 89 years, lived in 24 United States geographic areas, and enrolled through a virtual design. Cohort assignment in the prospective study relied on participant-reported clinical history from a screening survey and a study questionnaire. Each participant in the prospective study had whole blood, serum and a nasopharyngeal or oropharyngeal swab collected by mobile phlebotomists. Prospective study participants could optionally give additional blood draws and questionnaires over an approximately 2-month period. Before DNA extraction, prospective study blood samples were shipped either frozen or at room temperature.

This TCR was recovered from a woman in her forties in a cohort exposed to, infected with or recovered from COVID-19 (not recorded which). Recombination connected TRBV28 to TRBJ1-2, with the D gene uncertain. Sequencing was carried out using PBMCs or T cells enriched from blood (not recorded which). This receptor carries the CDR3 CASSLEWRAAYGYTF. The DNA sequence is as follows: TGTGCCAGCAGTTTGGAGTGGCGGGCCGCCTATGGCTACACCTTC.